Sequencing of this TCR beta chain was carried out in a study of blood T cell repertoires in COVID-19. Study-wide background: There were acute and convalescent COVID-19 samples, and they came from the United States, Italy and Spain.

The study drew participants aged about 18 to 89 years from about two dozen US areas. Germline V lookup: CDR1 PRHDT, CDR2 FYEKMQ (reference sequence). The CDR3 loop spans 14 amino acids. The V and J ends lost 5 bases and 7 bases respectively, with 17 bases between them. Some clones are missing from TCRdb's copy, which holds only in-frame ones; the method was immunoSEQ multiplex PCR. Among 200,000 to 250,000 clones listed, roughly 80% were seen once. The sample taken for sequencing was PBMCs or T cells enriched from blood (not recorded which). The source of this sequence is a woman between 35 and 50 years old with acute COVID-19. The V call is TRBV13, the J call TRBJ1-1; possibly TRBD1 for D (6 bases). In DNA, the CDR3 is TGTGCCAGCAGCCGCCGAGACAGGATAATTGAAGCTTTCTTT. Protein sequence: CASSRRDRIIEAFF.